One sample yielded the 20 T cell receptor beta chains listed below, sequenced in a study of CD8 T cells in ankylosing spondylitis. One entry per CDR3 protein results from TCRdb running MiXCR on the 5' RACE reads. Seen here are about 31,000 distinct CDR3 sequences, roughly 7.9% observed once, and the top ten hold under 12%. The material sequenced was blood, either unsorted or a sorted T cell fraction (not recorded which). The receptors derive from a male donor with ankylosing spondylitis or in good health (not recorded which).

This clonotype was recorded at least ten times. V and J are TRBV7-8 and TRBJ2-1, with D possibly matching TRBD2 (6 bases). V shed 1 base and J shed 0 bases, with 10 bases lying between them. CDR1 and CDR2 from the germline V gene are SGHVS and FQNEAQ. The CDR3 has 16 residues. Here the CDR3 DNA reads TGTGCCAGCAGCTTAGTTTCCGGGAGCTCCTACAATGAGCAGTTCTTC. Amino acid sequence: CASSLVSGSSYNEQFF.

This clonotype was picked up many times. The chain recombines TRBV3-1 with TRBJ2-7, with D tentatively TRBD1 (6 bases). Germline CDR1 reads LGHDT; CDR2 reads YNNKEL (reference sequence). Trimming stripped 4 bases from V and 2 bases from J, with 15 bases between. The CDR3 is made up of 15 amino acids. The CDR3 DNA is TGTGCCAGCAGCCGATCCCGGACAGAGACCTACGAGCAGTACTTC. This translates into CASSRSRTETYEQYF.

This clonotype has at least ten counts. V and J are TRBV12-3 or TRBV12-4 and TRBJ2-7; D remains ambiguous. V shed 1 base and J shed 4 bases, with 8 bases lying between them. This CDR3 region has 13 residues. CDR3 sequence reads: CASSLDSNYEQYF. CDR3 nucleotides: TGTGCCAGCAGTTTAGACAGTAATTACGAGCAGTACTTC.

In its sample, this clonotype was seen many times. The chain is built from TRBV12-3 or TRBV12-4 and TRBJ1-6; 7 nucleotides align to TRBD1. The CDR3 sequence is 13 residues long. V was clipped by 10 bases and J by 5 bases; unmatched bases: 5. CDR3 sequence reads: CATRDSNNSPLHF. CDR3 nucleotide sequence: TGTGCCACCCGGGACAGTAATAATTCACCCCTCCACTTT.

There are many counts of this clonotype. This chain connects TRBV12-3 or TRBV12-4 to TRBJ2-1; D might be TRBD2 (5 bases). The CDR3 is made up of 14 amino acids. V lost 3 bases and J lost 12, with 18 bases in between. The CDR3 sequence is CASSLLLRTGGQFF. CDR3 sequence (DNA): TGTGCCAGCAGTTTGCTCCTTCGGACTGGAGGGCAGTTCTTC.

At least ten counts were recorded for this clonotype. This chain links TRBV5-4 with TRBJ2-3; the D gene is possibly TRBD2 (7 bases). V lost 4 bases and J lost 1, with 16 bases in between. Per the germline V gene, CDR1 is SGHNT and CDR2 is YYREEE (reference sequence). The CDR3 length is 16 residues. The CDR3 DNA reads as TGTGCCAGCAGCCCCCGGGGGGCTAGCGGCACAGATACGCAGTATTTT. Protein product: CASSPRGASGTDTQYF. Using reference TRBV5-4 and TRBJ2-3 for the parts outside the CDR3, the full variable domain is ETGVTQSPTHLIKTRGQQVTLRCSSQSGHNTVSWYQQALGQGPQFIFQYYREEENGRGNFPPRFSGLQFPNYSSELNVNALELDDSALYLCASSPRGASGTDTQYFGPGTRLTVL.

This clonotype was recorded many times. V usage is TRBV5-1 and J usage is TRBJ2-3, with 9 bases fitting TRBD1. Germline V gene data show CDR1 as SGHRS and CDR2 as YFSETQ. The CDR3 length is 14 residues. Trimming cost V 3 bases and J 4 bases; bases outside gene matches: 3. Here the CDR3 DNA reads TGCGCCAGCAGCTCGGGACAGGGCCCAGATACGCAGTATTTT. Translating it yields CASSSGQGPDTQYF.

Many counts were recorded for this clonotype. CDR3 amino acids: CASRGGGFEQYF. CDR3 coding DNA: TGTGCCAGCAGAGGGGGGGGATTCGAGCAGTACTTC. This rearrangement joins TRBV6-5 to TRBJ2-7, with D tentatively TRBD2 (7 bases). Germline values: CDR1 MNHEY, CDR2 SVGAGI. CDR3 size: 12 residues. V lost 6 bases to trimming and J lost 6 bases, with 12 bases between them.

This clonotype was seen at least ten times. The chain uses TRBV12-3 or TRBV12-4 and TRBJ2-7; weak D call: TRBD2 (6 bases). The CDR3 is 14 amino acids. Trimming cost V 7 bases and J 5 bases, with 18 bases left between them. CDR3 sequence: CASTVTSQPHEQYF. The CDR3 DNA reads as TGTGCCAGCACCGTCACTAGCCAGCCTCACGAGCAGTACTTC.

This clonotype came up many times. V gene TRBV2 combines with J gene TRBJ2-3; D gene ambiguous. The CDR3 consists of 12 residues. Trimming shortened V by 7 bases and J by 6 bases, and 11 bases separated the two germline ends. Germline CDR1 is SNHLY and CDR2 is FYNNEI. The CDR3 loop reads CASTKLRDTQYF. CDR3 nucleotide sequence: TGTGCCAGCACCAAGCTTAGGGATACGCAGTATTTT.

This clonotype showed up many times. The chain joins TRBV10-3 to TRBJ2-2, with TRBD2 matching 11 bases. V lost 3 bases to trimming and J lost 3 bases; unmatched junction nucleotides: 0. CDR1 ENHRY and CDR2 SYGVKD come from the germline V gene. The CDR3 contains 15 residues. The CDR3 nucleotides read TGTGCCATCAGTGAACTAGCGGGAGACACCGGGGAGCTGTTTTTT. The encoded protein is CAISELAGDTGELFF.

In this sample, this clonotype turned up many times. The chain uses TRBV5-1 and TRBJ2-1, with 14 bases fitting TRBD2. V shed 0 bases and J 7 bases; nucleotides not matched to a gene: 3. The length of the CDR3 is 16 residues. Germline assignment: CDR1 SGHRS and CDR2 YFSETQ. In nucleotides, the CDR3 is TGCGCCAGCAGCTTGGGACTAGCGGGAGGGCCAAATGAGCAGTTCTTC. It yields the protein CASSLGLAGGPNEQFF.

The V call is TRBV5-1, the J call TRBJ2-2; 7 bases match TRBD2. The CDR3 has 15 amino acids. Germline trimming cut 0 bases from V and 4 bases from J; bases unmatched to any gene: 3. CDR1 and CDR2 (germline): SGHRS, YFSETQ. CDR3 in amino acids: CASSLEGLFTGELFF. CDR3 DNA: TGCGCCAGCAGCTTGGAGGGACTATTCACCGGGGAGCTGTTTTTT.

The chain carries TRBV7-9 and TRBJ2-7, with D unresolved. The germline V and J ends were trimmed by 4 bases and 5 bases, with 9 bases remaining between them. The CDR3 length is 12 residues. From germline, CDR1 is SEHNR and CDR2 FQNEAQ (reference sequence). CDR3 amino acids: CASSSLPHEQYF. CDR3 coding DNA: TGTGCCAGCAGCTCTCTCCCCCACGAGCAGTACTTC. Full variable domain (remainder filled in from reference TRBV7-9 and TRBJ2-7): DTGVSQNPRHKITKRGQNVTFRCDPISEHNRLYWYRQTLGQGPEFLTYFQNEAQLEKSRLLSDRFSAERPKGSFSTLEIQRTEQGDSAMYLCASSSLPHEQYFGPGTRLTVT.

This clonotype was picked up many times. The genes are TRBV12-3 or TRBV12-4 and TRBJ2-7, with 7 nucleotides matching TRBD2. This CDR3 has 15 residues. J was trimmed by 3 bases and V by 5 bases; bases with no gene match: 10. The CDR3 region has the DNA TGTGCCAGCAGTGGGGATCTGACTAGCATCTACGAGCAGTACTTC. It translates to CASSGDLTSIYEQYF.

At least ten counts were recorded for this clonotype. V usage is TRBV29-1 and J usage is TRBJ2-2; 8 bases line up with TRBD2. V was pared by 6 bases and J by 3 bases, with 6 bases of the junction left unmatched. The CDR3 covers 14 residues. Germline V gene lookup returns CDR1 SQVTM and CDR2 ANQGSEA. CDR3 sequence (DNA): TGCAGCGTCCAGCGGGAGCGAGACACCGGGGAGCTGTTTTTT. Its protein product is CSVQRERDTGELFF.

This clonotype was observed at least ten times. The J gene is TRBJ2-5, the V gene TRBV20-1, with 8 bases aligning to TRBD2. The CDR3 is made up of 15 amino acids. Germline lookup yields CDR1 DFQATT and CDR2 SNEGSKA (reference sequence). V trimming: 0 bases; J trimming: 2 bases; junction bases outside the gene matches: 5. DNA for the CDR3: TGCAGTGCTAGAGATGTGAGACTAGCGCAAGAGACCCAGTACTTC. Residues: CSARDVRLAQETQYF.

V gene TRBV5-1 combines with J gene TRBJ2-3; 7 nucleotides line up with TRBD2. Losses at the gene ends were 0 bases for V and 2 bases for J; bases not matched to a gene: 6. CDR3 length: 16 residues. From germline, CDR1 is SGHRS and CDR2 YFSETQ. CDR3 residues: CASSLAGRGDTDTQYF. The CDR3 bases are TGCGCCAGCAGCTTGGCGGGACGGGGGGACACAGATACGCAGTATTTT. Drawing the rest from reference TRBV5-1 and TRBJ2-3, the complete variable domain is KAGVTQTPRYLIKTRGQQVTLSCSPISGHRSVSWYQQTPGQGLQFLFEYFSETQRNKGNFPGRFSGRQFSNSRSEMNVSTLELGDSALYLCASSLAGRGDTDTQYFGPGTRLTVL.

This clonotype was counted at least ten times. The chain joins TRBV6-1 to TRBJ2-7, with 8 bases identical to TRBD1. The ends lost 6 bases at V and 5 bases at J; junction bases unmatched: 9. Germline CDR1 and CDR2: MNHNS and SASEGT. The CDR3 extends over 14 amino acids. CDR3 bases: TGTGCCAGCAGAACCGAGACAGGGGTAGACGAGCAGTACTTC. Translating gives CASRTETGVDEQYF.

This clonotype was observed at least ten times. The chain uses TRBV5-1 and TRBJ2-1, with D possibly matching TRBD1 (5 bases). This CDR3 contains 12 residues. V was trimmed by 4 bases and J by 7 bases, leaving 9 bases between them. Germline CDR1 SGHRS, CDR2 YFSETQ. The CDR3 is CASSQRGNEQFF. The CDR3 nucleotides read TGCGCCAGCAGCCAAAGGGGAAATGAGCAGTTCTTC.